This paragraph covers one TCR beta chain sequence. The primer mix had 60 V beta and 13 J beta primers. Clones were read by immunoSEQ multiplex PCR, and TCRdb kept only the in-frame ones, dropping some. The sample contains roughly 98,000 clones, about nine tenths of which appear only once. V was clipped by 1 base and J by 3 bases; unmatched bases: 6. Germline CDR1 SGHRS, CDR2 YFSETQ. This CDR3 region has 16 residues. These data belong to a study of glioma-infiltrating T cells after dendritic cell vaccination. About the study: Patients received autologous tumor lysate-pulsed dendritic cell vaccination between 2003 and 2012.

The sample consisted of blood, taken before dendritic cell vaccination. The sequence derives from a human donor with glioblastoma. This sequence joins TRBV5-1 and TRBJ2-3, with 9 bases identical to TRBD1. CDR3 protein: CASSLYRGRGTDTQYF. For the CDR3, the DNA is TGCGCCAGCAGCTTGTACAGGGGGCGTGGGACAGATACGCAGTATTTT.